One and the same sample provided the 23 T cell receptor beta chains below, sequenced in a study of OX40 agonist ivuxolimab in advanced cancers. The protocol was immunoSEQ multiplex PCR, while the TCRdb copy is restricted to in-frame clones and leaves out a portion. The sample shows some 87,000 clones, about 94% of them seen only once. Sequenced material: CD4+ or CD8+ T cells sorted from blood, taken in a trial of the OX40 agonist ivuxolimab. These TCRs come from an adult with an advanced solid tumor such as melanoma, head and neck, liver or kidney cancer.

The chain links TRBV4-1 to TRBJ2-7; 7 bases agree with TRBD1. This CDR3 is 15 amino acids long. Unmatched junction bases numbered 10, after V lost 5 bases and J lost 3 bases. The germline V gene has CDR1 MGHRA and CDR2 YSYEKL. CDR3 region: CASSIRQGRGYEQYF. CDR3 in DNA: TGCGCCAGCAGCATCCGACAGGGAAGGGGCTACGAGCAGTACTTC.

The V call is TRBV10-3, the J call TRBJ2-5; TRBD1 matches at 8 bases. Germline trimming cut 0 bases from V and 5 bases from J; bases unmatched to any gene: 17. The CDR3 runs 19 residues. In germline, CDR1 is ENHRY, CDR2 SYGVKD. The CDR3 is CAISESTPRGLLYPETQYF. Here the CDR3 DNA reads TGTGCCATCAGTGAGTCGACTCCCAGGGGGCTTTTGTATCCGGAGACCCAGTACTTC.

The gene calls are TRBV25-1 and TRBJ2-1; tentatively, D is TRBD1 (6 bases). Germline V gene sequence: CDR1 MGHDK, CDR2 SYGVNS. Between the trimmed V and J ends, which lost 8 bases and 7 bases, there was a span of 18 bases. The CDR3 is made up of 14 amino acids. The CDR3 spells CASGIQGIWNEQFF. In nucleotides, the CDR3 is TGTGCCAGCGGGATTCAGGGGATCTGGAATGAGCAGTTCTTC.

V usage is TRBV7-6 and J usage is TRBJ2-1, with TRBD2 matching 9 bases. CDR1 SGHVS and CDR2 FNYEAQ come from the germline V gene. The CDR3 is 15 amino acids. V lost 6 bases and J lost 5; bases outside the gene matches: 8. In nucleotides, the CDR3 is TGTGCCAGCAGAGGGAGGACTAGCGCTAACAATGAGCAGTTCTTC. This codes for CASRGRTSANNEQFF.

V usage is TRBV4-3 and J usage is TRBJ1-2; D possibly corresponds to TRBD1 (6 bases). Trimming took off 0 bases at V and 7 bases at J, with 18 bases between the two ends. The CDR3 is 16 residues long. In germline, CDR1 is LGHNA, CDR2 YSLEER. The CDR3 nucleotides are TGCGCCAGCAGCCAAGATAGAAGGGGGGTTACTTCTGGCTACACCTTC. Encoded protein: CASSQDRRGVTSGYTF.

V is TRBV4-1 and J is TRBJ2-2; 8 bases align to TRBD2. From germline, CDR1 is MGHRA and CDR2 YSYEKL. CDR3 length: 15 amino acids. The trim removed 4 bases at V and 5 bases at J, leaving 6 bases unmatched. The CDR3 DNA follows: TGCGCCAGCAGCCCCGCGGGAGGCGTTACCGGGGAGCTGTTTTTT. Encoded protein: CASSPAGGVTGELFF.

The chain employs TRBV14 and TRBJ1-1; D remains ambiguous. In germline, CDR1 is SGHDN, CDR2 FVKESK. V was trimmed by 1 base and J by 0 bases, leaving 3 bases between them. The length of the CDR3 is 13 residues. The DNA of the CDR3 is TGTGCCAGCAGCCAAGTACTGAACACTGAAGCTTTCTTT. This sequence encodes CASSQVLNTEAFF.

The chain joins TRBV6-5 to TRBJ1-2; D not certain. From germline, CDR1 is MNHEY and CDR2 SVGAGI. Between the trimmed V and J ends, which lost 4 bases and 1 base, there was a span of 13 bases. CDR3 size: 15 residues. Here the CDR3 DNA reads TGTGCCAGCAGTTTCACCGGACCCAGTAACTATGGCTACACCTTC. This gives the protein CASSFTGPSNYGYTF.

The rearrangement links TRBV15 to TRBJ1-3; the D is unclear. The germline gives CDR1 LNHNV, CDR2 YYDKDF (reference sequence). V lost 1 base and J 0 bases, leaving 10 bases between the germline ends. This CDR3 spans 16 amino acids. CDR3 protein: CATSRGLGSSGNTIYF. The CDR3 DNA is TGTGCCACCAGCAGAGGACTGGGGAGCTCTGGAAACACCATATATTTT.

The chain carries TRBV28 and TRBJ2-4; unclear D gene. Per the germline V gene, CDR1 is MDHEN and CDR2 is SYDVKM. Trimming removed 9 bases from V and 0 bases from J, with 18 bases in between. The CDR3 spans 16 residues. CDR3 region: CARLATPCLAKNIQYF. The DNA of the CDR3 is TGTGCCAGGCTGGCAACCCCATGCCTAGCCAAAAACATTCAGTACTTC.

CDR3 nucleotide sequence: TGTGCCAGCAGCACCGACCCGGGTACCTACGAGCAGTACTTC. It encodes CASSTDPGTYEQYF. This chain connects TRBV7-9 to TRBJ2-7; the D is unclear. Trimming removed 5 bases from V and 2 bases from J, with 13 bases in between. The CDR3 has 14 amino acids. The germline CDR1 and CDR2 sequences are SEHNR and FQNEAQ (reference sequence).

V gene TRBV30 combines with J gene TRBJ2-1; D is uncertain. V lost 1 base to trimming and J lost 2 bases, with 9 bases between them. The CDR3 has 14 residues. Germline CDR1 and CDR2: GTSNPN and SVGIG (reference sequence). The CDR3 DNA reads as TGTGCCTGGAGTGGGGTAACCCCCTACAATGAGCAGTTCTTC. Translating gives CAWSGVTPYNEQFF.

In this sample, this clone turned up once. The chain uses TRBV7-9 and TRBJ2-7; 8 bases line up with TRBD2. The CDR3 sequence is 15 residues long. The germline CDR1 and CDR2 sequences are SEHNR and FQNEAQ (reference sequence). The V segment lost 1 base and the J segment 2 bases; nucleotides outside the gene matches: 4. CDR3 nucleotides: TGTGCCAGCAGCTTAGGGTTAGCGGGACCCTACGAGCAGTACTTC. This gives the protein CASSLGLAGPYEQYF. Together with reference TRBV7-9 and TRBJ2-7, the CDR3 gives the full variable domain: DTGVSQNPRHKITKRGQNVTFRCDPISEHNRLYWYRQTLGQGPEFLTYFQNEAQLEKSRLLSDRFSAERPKGSFSTLEIQRTEQGDSAMYLCASSLGLAGPYEQYFGPGTRLTVT.

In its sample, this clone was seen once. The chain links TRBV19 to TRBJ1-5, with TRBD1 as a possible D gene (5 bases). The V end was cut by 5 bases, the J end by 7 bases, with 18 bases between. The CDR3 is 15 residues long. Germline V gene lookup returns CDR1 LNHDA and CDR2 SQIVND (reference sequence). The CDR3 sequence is CASSALRGSEQPQHF. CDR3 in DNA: TGTGCCAGTAGTGCCCTCCGGGGCTCGGAGCAGCCCCAGCATTTT. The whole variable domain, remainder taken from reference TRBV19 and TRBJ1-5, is DGGITQSPKYLFRKEGQNVTLSCEQNLNHDAMYWYRQDPGQGLRLIYYSQIVNDFQKGDIAEGYSVSREKKESFPLTVTSAQKNPTAFYLCASSALRGSEQPQHFGDGTRLSIL.

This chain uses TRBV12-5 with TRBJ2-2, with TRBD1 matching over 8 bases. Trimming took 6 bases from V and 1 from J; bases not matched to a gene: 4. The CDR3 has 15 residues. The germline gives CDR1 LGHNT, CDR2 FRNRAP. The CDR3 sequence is CASGTGTGNTGELFF. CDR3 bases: TGTGCTAGTGGGACCGGGACAGGGAACACCGGGGAGCTGTTTTTT.

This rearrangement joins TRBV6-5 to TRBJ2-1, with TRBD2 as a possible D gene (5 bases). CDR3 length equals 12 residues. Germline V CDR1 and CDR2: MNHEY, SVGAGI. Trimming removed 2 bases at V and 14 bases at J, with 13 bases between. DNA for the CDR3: TGTGCCAGCAGTTACGGGGAGACTGACAAGTTCTTC. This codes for CASSYGETDKFF.

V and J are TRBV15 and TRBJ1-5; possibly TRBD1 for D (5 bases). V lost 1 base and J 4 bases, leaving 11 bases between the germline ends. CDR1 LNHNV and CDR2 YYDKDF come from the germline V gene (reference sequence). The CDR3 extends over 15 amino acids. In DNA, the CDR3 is TGTGCCACCAGCAGAGGACGACAGAAAAATCAGCCCCAGCATTTT. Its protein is CATSRGRQKNQPQHF.

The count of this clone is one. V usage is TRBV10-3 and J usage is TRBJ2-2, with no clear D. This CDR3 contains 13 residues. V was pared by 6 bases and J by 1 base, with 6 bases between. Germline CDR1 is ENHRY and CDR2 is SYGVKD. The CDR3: CAIRPENTGELFF. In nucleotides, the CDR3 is TGTGCCATCAGGCCCGAGAACACCGGGGAGCTGTTTTTT.

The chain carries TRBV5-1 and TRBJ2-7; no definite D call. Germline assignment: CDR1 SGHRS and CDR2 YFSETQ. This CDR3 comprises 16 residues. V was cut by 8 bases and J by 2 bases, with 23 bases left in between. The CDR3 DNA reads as TGCGCCAGTCAGTTGGATCTTTCTCCGTCGGCCTACGAGCAGTACTTC. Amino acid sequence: CASQLDLSPSAYEQYF.

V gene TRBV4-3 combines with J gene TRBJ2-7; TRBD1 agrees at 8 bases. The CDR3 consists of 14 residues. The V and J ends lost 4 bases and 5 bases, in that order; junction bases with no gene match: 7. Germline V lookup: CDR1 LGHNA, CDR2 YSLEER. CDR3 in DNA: TGCGCCAGCAGCCTAACGACAGGGGAGCACGAGCAGTACTTC. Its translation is CASSLTTGEHEQYF.

CDR3 DNA: TGTGCCAGCATTAATTACCCCCCCCAGACAGGTCTTGCATACGAGCAGTACTTC. It is translated as CASINYPPQTGLAYEQYF. V is TRBV27 and J is TRBJ2-7; D is possibly TRBD1 (6 bases). CDR1 is MNHEY, CDR2 SMNVEV, per germline (reference sequence). With 7 bases removed from V and 4 bases from J, the gap between germline ends came to 29 bases. This CDR3 has 18 residues.

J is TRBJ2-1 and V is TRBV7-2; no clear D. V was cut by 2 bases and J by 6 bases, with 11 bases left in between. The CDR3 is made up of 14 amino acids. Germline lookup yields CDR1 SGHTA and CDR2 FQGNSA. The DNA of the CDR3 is TGTGCCAGCAGCTTATTTGGCCTAGTCAATGAGCAGTTCTTC. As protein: CASSLFGLVNEQFF. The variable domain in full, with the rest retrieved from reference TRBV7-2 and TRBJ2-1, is GAGVSQSPSNKVTEKGKDVELRCDPISGHTALYWYRQSLGQGLEFLIYFQGNSAPDKSGLPSDRFSAERTGGSVSTLTIQRTQQEDSAVYLCASSLFGLVNEQFFGPGTRLTVL.

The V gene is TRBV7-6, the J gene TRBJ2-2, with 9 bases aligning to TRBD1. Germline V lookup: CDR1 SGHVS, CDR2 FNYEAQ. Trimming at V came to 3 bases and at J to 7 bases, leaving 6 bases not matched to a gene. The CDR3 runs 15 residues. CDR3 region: CASSFWTGEGGELFF. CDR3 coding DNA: TGTGCCAGCAGCTTTTGGACAGGGGAAGGCGGGGAGCTGTTTTTT.